Sequencing of this T cell receptor (beta chain) was carried out in a study of blood T cell repertoires in COVID-19. This CDR3 is built from 13 residues. V dropped 2 bases and J dropped 3; count of bases not matched to a gene: 0. Germline loops: CDR1 LGHNA, CDR2 YNFKEQ. This clone was seen a few times. The table came from immunoSEQ multiplex PCR; TCRdb's copy has only in-frame clones and leaves some out. The sample has 350,000 to 550,000 clones, 85% to 90% seen once. Sequenced sample: PBMCs or T cells enriched from blood (not recorded which). The chain combines TRBV4-2 with TRBJ2-7; 8 bases agree with TRBD2. This TCR derives from a man younger than 45 who had recovered from COVID-19. The CDR3 nucleotides are TGTGCCAGCAGCCAAACTAGCGGCTACGAGCAGTACTTC. This encodes CASSQTSGYEQYF.